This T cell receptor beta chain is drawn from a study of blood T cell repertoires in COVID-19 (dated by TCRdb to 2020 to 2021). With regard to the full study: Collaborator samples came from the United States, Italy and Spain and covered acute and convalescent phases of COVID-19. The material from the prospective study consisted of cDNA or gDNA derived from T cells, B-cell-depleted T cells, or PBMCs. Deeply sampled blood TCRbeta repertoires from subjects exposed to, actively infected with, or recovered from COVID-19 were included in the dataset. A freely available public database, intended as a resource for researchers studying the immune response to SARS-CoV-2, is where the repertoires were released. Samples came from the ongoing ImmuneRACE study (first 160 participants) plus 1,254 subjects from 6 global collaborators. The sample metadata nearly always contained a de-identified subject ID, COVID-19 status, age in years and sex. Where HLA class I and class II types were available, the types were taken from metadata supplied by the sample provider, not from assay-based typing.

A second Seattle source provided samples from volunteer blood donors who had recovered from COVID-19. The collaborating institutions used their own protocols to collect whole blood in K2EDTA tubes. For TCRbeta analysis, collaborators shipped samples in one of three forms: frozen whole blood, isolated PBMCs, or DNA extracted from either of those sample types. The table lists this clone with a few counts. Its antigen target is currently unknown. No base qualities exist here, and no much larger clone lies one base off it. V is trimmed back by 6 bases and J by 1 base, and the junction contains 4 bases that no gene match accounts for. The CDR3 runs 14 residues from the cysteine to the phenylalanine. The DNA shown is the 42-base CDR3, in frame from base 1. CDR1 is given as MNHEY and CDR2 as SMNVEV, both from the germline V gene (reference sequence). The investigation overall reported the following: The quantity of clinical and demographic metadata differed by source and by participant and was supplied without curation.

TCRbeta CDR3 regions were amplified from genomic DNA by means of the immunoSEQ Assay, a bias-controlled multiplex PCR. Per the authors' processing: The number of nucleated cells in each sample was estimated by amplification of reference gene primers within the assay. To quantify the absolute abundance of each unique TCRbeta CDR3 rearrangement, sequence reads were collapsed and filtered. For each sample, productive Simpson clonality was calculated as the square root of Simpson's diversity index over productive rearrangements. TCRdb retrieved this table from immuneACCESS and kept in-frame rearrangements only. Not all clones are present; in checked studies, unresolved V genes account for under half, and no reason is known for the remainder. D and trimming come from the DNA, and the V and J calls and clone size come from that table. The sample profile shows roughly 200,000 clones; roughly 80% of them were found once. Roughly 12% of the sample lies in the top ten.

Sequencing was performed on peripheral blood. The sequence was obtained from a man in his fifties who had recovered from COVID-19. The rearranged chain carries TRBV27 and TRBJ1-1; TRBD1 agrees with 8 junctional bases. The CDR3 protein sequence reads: CASSRTGWNTEAFF. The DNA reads TGTGCCAGCAGCAGGACAGGGTGGAACACTGAAGCTTTCTTT.